The 6 T cell receptor beta chains in this list originate from one sample, sequenced in a study of cytomegalovirus exposure and HLA in healthy donors. Use of 60 Vbeta and 13 Jbeta primers characterized the PCR. Clones were read by immunoSEQ multiplex PCR, and TCRdb kept only the in-frame ones, dropping some. The sample includes over 150,000 clones, 65% to 85% seen only once; the top ten take roughly 1.4%. The material sequenced was PBMCs. The source of these receptors is a man in his sixties in good health and CMV-seronegative.

The chain carries TRBV30 and TRBJ2-7; TRBD2 aligns across 9 bases. CDR3 length: 15 amino acids. Losses at the gene ends were 3 bases for V and 2 bases for J; bases not matched to a gene: 8. Germline assignment: CDR1 GTSNPN and CDR2 SVGIG (reference sequence). The CDR3 reads CAWSATTSGAYEQYF. DNA of the CDR3: TGTGCCTGGAGCGCCACGACTAGCGGAGCCTACGAGCAGTACTTC.

The rearrangement links TRBV4-3 to TRBJ2-4; D possibly corresponds to TRBD2 (6 bases). Looked up from germline, CDR1 is LGHNA and CDR2 is YSLEER. V dropped 4 bases and J dropped 6 bases, with 16 bases sitting between them. This CDR3 spans 15 amino acids. For the CDR3, the DNA is TGCGCCAGCAGCCCTCAAGGAGGGCCCGGAAACATTCAGTACTTC. Translation: CASSPQGGPGNIQYF.

The chain employs TRBV7-2 and TRBJ2-7; the match to TRBD2 covers 7 bases. The CDR3 has 14 amino acids. Germline V gene data show CDR1 as SGHTA and CDR2 as FQGNSA. The J segment lost 2 bases and the V segment lost 2 bases, leaving 3 bases of the junction unmatched. The CDR3 DNA follows: TGTGCCAGCAGCTTATGGGCGGGAGCCTACGAGCAGTACTTC. It yields the protein CASSLWAGAYEQYF.

The chain carries TRBV5-1 and TRBJ2-5; D perhaps matches TRBD1 (5 bases). Germline V gene lookup returns CDR1 SGHRS and CDR2 YFSETQ. CDR3 length: 13 amino acids. Trimming took off 5 bases at V and 2 bases at J, with 10 bases between the two ends. CDR3: CASSSTVQETQYF. The CDR3 DNA reads as TGCGCCAGCAGTTCGACAGTTCAAGAGACCCAGTACTTC.

The chain joins TRBV7-2 to TRBJ1-1; 8 bases map to TRBD1. In germline, CDR1 is SGHTA, CDR2 FQGNSA. This CDR3 spans 15 amino acids. Trimming took 5 bases from V and 1 from J; bases not matched to a gene: 6. CDR3 amino acids: CASSPLQGANTEAFF. The CDR3 coding sequence is TGTGCCAGCAGCCCACTCCAGGGGGCGAACACTGAAGCTTTCTTT.

This chain joins TRBV5-4 and TRBJ1-2; 7 bases agree with TRBD1. CDR1 and CDR2 (germline): SGHNT, YYREEE (reference sequence). V was clipped by 2 bases and J by 3 bases; unmatched bases: 10. The CDR3 runs to 16 residues. The CDR3 loop reads CASSFLDRVGYYGYTF. DNA for the CDR3: TGTGCCAGCAGCTTCCTCGACAGGGTCGGTTACTATGGCTACACCTTC.